This passage covers 2 T cell receptor beta chains from one sample sequenced in a study of blood T cell repertoires in COVID-19. Repertoires were generated with immunoSEQ multiplex PCR, while TCRdb's copy carries only in-frame clones and drops some. The sample includes around 200,000 clones, 65% to 85% of them seen just once. Sequences were obtained from PBMCs or T cells enriched from blood (not recorded which). These receptors all come from a woman aged 40-49 years with acute COVID-19.

The chain is built from TRBV19 and TRBJ1-2; tentative D call: TRBD1 (6 bases). This CDR3 is 15 amino acids long. Germline-derived CDR1 and CDR2 are LNHDA and SQIVND (reference sequence). Trimming removed 10 bases at V and 4 bases at J, with 22 bases between. The CDR3: CAIKTTRAGAYGYTF. The DNA of the CDR3 is TGTGCCATAAAGACCACCAGGGCGGGGGCCTATGGCTACACCTTC.

The chain couples TRBV6-5 to TRBJ2-7; TRBD1 matches 9 bases. Germline CDR1 and CDR2: MNHEY and SVGAGI. V lost 6 bases and J lost 2; bases outside the gene matches: 8. This CDR3 is 15 amino acids long. CDR3 sequence (DNA): TGTGCCAGCAGACCCGGGACAGGGTTTCCCTACGAGCAGTACTTC. This codes for CASRPGTGFPYEQYF.